The entry below gives a single T cell receptor (beta chain) sequence along with its context. V lost 6 bases to trimming and J lost 1 base; unmatched junction nucleotides: 9. CDR1 is DFQATT, CDR2 SNEGSKA, per germline (reference sequence). The length of the CDR3 is 16 residues. The data were taken from a study of response to subunit inactivated influenza vaccine. TCRdb reprocessed the RT-PCR reads with MiXCR, giving one entry per CDR3 protein. The profile shows 550,000 to 650,000 distinct CDR3 sequences, 12% of them singletons. The TCR comes from a man aged 50-60 years who received an inactivated influenza vaccine. This sequence joins TRBV20-1 and TRBJ1-4; TRBD1 agrees at 9 bases. The sequences come from PBMCs from blood, collected on the day of vaccination. For the CDR3, the DNA is TGCAGTGCCCAGGGGACAGGGAAGGGAACTAATGAAAAACTGTTTTTT. It translates to CSAQGTGKGTNEKLFF.